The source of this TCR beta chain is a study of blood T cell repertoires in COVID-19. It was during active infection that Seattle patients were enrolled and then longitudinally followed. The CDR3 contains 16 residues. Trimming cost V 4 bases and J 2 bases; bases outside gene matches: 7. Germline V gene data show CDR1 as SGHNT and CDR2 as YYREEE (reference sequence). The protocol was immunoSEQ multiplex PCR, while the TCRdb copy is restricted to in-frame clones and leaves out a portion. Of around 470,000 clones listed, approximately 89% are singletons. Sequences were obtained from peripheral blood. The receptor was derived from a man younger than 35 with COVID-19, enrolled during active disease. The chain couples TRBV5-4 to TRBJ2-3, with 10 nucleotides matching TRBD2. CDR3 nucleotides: TGTGCCAGCAGCATCGATCTAGCGGGAGCCACAGATACGCAGTATTTT. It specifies CASSIDLAGATDTQYF.